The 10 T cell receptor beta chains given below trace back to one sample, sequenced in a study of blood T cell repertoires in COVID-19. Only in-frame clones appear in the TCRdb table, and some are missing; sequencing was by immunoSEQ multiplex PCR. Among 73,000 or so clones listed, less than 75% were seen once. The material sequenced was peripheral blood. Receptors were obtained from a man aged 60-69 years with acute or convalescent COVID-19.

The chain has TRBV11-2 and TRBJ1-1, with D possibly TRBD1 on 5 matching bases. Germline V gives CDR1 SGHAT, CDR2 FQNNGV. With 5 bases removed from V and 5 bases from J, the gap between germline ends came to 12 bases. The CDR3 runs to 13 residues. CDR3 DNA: TGTGCCAGCAGCACATCAGGGCTTACTGAAGCTTTCTTT. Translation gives CASSTSGLTEAFF.

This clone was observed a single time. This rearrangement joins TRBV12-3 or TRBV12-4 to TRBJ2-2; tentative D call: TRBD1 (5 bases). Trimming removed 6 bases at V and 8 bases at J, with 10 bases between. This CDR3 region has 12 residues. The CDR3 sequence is CASRLGLGELFF. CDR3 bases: TGTGCCAGCAGATTGGGGCTGGGGGAGCTGTTTTTT.

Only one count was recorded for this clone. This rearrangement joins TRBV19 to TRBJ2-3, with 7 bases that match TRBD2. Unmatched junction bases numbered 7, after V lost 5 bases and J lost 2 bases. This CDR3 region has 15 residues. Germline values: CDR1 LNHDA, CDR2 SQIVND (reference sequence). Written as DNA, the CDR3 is TGTGCCAGTAGTGGCCTAGCGGTCCTCACAGATACGCAGTATTTT. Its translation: CASSGLAVLTDTQYF.

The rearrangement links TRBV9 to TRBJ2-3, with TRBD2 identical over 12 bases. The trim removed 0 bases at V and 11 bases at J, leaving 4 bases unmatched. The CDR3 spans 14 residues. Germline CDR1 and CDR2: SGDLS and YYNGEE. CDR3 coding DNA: TGTGCCAGCAGCGTAGGTCTAGCGGGAGGGAGGCAGTATTTT. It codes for CASSVGLAGGRQYF. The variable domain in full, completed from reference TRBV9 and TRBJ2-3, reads DSGVTQTPKHLITATGQRVTLRCSPRSGDLSVYWYQQSLDQGLQFLIQYYNGEERAKGNILERFSAQQFPDLHSELNLSSLELGDSALYFCASSVGLAGGRQYFGPGTRLTVL.

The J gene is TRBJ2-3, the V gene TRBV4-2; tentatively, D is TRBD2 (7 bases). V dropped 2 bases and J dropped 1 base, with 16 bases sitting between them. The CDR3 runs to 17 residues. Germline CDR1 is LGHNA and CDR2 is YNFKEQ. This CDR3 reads CASSQSSGGPGTDTQYF. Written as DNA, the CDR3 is TGTGCCAGCAGCCAAAGCTCGGGGGGCCCTGGCACAGATACGCAGTATTTT.

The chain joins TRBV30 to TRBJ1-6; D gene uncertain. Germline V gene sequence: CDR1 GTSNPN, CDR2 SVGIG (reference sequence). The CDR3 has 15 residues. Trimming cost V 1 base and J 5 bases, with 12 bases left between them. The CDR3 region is CAWSDRSVHNSPLHF. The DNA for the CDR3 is TGTGCCTGGAGTGACCGGTCGGTTCATAATTCACCCCTCCACTTT.

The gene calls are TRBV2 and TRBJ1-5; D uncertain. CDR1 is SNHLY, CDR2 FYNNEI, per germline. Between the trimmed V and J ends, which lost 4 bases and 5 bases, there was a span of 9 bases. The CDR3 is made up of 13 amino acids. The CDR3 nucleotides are TGTGCCAGCAGTGGACGGGGAGATCAGCCCCAGCATTTT. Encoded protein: CASSGRGDQPQHF.

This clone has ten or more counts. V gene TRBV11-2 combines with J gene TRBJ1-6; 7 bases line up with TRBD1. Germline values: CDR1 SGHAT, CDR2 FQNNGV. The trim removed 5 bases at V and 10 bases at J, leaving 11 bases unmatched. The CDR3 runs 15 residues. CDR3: CASSTTTGRRSPLHF. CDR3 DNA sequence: TGTGCCAGCAGCACCACGACAGGGAGGAGATCACCCCTCCACTTT.

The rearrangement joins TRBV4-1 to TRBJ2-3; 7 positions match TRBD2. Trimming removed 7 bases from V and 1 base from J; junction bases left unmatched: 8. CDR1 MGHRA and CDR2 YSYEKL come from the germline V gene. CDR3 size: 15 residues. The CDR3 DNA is TGCGCCAGCAAGCGTCCGGGGGGTGGCACAGATACGCAGTATTTT. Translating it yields CASKRPGGGTDTQYF.

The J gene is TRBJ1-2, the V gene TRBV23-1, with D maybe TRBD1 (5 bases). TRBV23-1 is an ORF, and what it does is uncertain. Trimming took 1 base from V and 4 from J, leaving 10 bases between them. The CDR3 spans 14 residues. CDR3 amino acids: CASSQCQDTYGYTF. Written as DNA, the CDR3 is TGCGCCAGCAGTCAATGTCAGGACACCTATGGCTACACCTTC.